Each of the 32 T cell receptor beta chains below was sequenced from the same sample in a study of a mutant IDH1 vaccine in newly diagnosed glioma. Generated by immunoSEQ multiplex PCR, the TCRdb table keeps only in-frame clones and is missing some. The data show more than 35,000 clones, around 86% seen once. These TCRs are of unknown antigen specificity. Time point defined: week 35, safety follow-up. Every vaccine dose comprised 300 ug of mutant IDH1 20-mer peptide plus topical imiquimod. The starting material was PBMCs, obtained from a glioma patient whose treatment included an IDH1 peptide vaccine. Receptors were obtained from a middle-aged woman with glioma. Some clones in this sample may be carry-over from other donors' samples.

This clone has only one observation. V gene TRBV15 combines with J gene TRBJ1-5, with D possibly matching TRBD1 (6 bases). Germline lookup yields CDR1 LNHNV and CDR2 YYDKDF (reference sequence). V lost 3 bases and J lost 9, with 21 bases in between. CDR3 length: 16 amino acids. CDR3 coding DNA: TGTGCCACCAGCAGTTCGCAGGGGTCAATGGCGGGGCCCCAGCATTTT. This encodes CATSSSQGSMAGPQHF.

V is TRBV7-2 and J is TRBJ1-3; no clear D. Germline V gene data show CDR1 as SGHTA and CDR2 as FQGNSA. V lost 4 bases to trimming and J lost 2 bases, with 9 bases between them. The CDR3 covers 14 residues. Here the CDR3 DNA reads TGTGCCAGCAGCTCGAGTGGGGCTGGAAACACCATATATTTT. Its protein product is CASSSSGAGNTIYF.

This clone was counted once. V gene TRBV2 combines with J gene TRBJ1-1; perhaps TRBD1 as D (6 bases). The CDR3 length is 13 residues. The V gene's germline CDR1 is SNHLY and CDR2 FYNNEI. The ends were cut back, 5 bases at V and 7 bases at J, with 14 bases in the middle. CDR3 residues: CASSSDSVVEAFF. The CDR3 bases are TGTGCCAGCAGTTCGGACAGCGTGGTTGAAGCTTTCTTT.

The rearrangement joins TRBV27 to TRBJ2-3, with D unclear. The CDR3 is 16 residues long. The germline gives CDR1 MNHEY, CDR2 SMNVEV (reference sequence). V shed 10 bases and J shed 5 bases, with 25 bases lying between them. DNA of the CDR3: TGTGCCACCCCGCCTCAGACTCCTCATTTGGGAGATACGCAGTATTTT. It encodes CATPPQTPHLGDTQYF.

This chain connects TRBV6-1 to TRBJ1-1, with 7 positions matching TRBD1. The CDR3 contains 14 residues. Germline V gives CDR1 MNHNS, CDR2 SASEGT. Unmatched junction bases numbered 7, after V lost 5 bases and J lost 4 bases. The CDR3 sequence: CASSTSGGVTEAFF. CDR3 nucleotide sequence: TGTGCCAGCAGTACCTCAGGGGGAGTCACTGAAGCTTTCTTT.

The chain has TRBV28 and TRBJ1-4, with TRBD1 matching 7 bases. V lost 5 bases to trimming and J lost 2 bases; unmatched junction nucleotides: 5. In germline, CDR1 is MDHEN, CDR2 SYDVKM. This CDR3 has 15 residues. The CDR3 sequence: CASSPTGRTNEKLFF. The DNA for the CDR3 is TGTGCCAGCAGTCCGACAGGGCGGACTAATGAAAAACTGTTTTTT.

The rearrangement joins TRBV9 to TRBJ2-7; TRBD2 might be the D (6 bases). Trimming left V 0 bases short and J 0 bases short, with 10 bases between. Germline V gene sequence: CDR1 SGDLS, CDR2 YYNGEE. The CDR3 sequence is 15 residues long. CDR3 DNA sequence: TGTGCCAGCAGCGTAGGGGTTAGCGGCTCCTACGAGCAGTACTTC. It codes for CASSVGVSGSYEQYF.

This rearrangement joins TRBV23-1 to TRBJ2-7, with D maybe TRBD1 (6 bases). TRBV23-1 has ORF status, its function being uncertain. Trimming took 9 bases from V and 3 from J, leaving 24 bases between them. The CDR3 totals 16 residues. The CDR3 coding sequence is TGCGCCAGACTTCACCTGGACAGCGTACTCAGCTACGAGCAGTACTTC. It specifies CARLHLDSVLSYEQYF.

The chain employs TRBV7-9 and TRBJ2-7; D remains ambiguous. V lost 5 bases and J 5 bases, leaving 19 bases between the germline ends. Germline CDR1 is SEHNR and CDR2 is FQNEAQ (reference sequence). CDR3 size: 15 residues. CDR3 nucleotides: TGTGCCAGCAGCCTATTGTTCGGGCAAGGTAACGAGCAGTACTTC. It yields the protein CASSLLFGQGNEQYF. The full variable domain, with the rest looked up from reference TRBV7-9 and TRBJ2-7, is DTGVSQNPRHKITKRGQNVTFRCDPISEHNRLYWYRQTLGQGPEFLTYFQNEAQLEKSRLLSDRFSAERPKGSFSTLEIQRTEQGDSAMYLCASSLLFGQGNEQYFGPGTRLTVT.

This clone was counted between two and nine times. In DNA form, the CDR3 reads TGTGCCAGTACAAGCATTACAGGGGATCAGCCCCAGCATTTT. Protein: CASTSITGDQPQHF. The J gene is TRBJ1-5, the V gene TRBV19; 7 bases map to TRBD1. The CDR3 contains 14 residues. CDR1 is LNHDA, CDR2 SQIVND, per germline (reference sequence). Germline trimming cut 7 bases from V and 5 bases from J; bases unmatched to any gene: 8. The full variable domain, with the rest looked up from reference TRBV19 and TRBJ1-5, is DGGITQSPKYLFRKEGQNVTLSCEQNLNHDAMYWYRQDPGQGLRLIYYSQIVNDFQKGDIAEGYSVSREKKESFPLTVTSAQKNPTAFYLCASTSITGDQPQHFGDGTRLSIL.

This sequence joins TRBV6-5 and TRBJ2-7; a possible D gene is TRBD1 (5 bases). V was pared by 0 bases and J by 5 bases, with 11 bases between. CDR1 is MNHEY, CDR2 SVGAGI, per germline. CDR3 size: 14 residues. In nucleotides, the CDR3 is TGTGCCAGCAGTTACTCGCCGCAGGGTAACGAGCAGTACTTC. This codes for CASSYSPQGNEQYF.

The rearrangement uses TRBV11-1 and TRBJ2-7, with D maybe TRBD1 (6 bases). The CDR3 is 13 amino acids. The germline V and J ends were trimmed by 3 bases and 4 bases, with 10 bases remaining between them. Looked up from germline, CDR1 is SGHAT and CDR2 is FQDESV (reference sequence). The CDR3 here is CASSFQQGYEQYF. Written as DNA, the CDR3 is TGTGCCAGCAGCTTTCAACAGGGTTACGAGCAGTACTTC.

The chain recombines TRBV25-1 with TRBJ1-2; 11 bases agree with TRBD1. The CDR3 is 14 residues long. J gave up 4 bases and V 6 bases, and 4 bases lay outside the gene matches. In germline, CDR1 is MGHDK, CDR2 SYGVNS. The CDR3 is CASRGDRGTYGYTF. The CDR3 DNA reads as TGTGCCAGCAGAGGGGACAGGGGGACCTATGGCTACACCTTC.

CDR3 sequence reads: CASSRLGTYEQYF. In nucleotides, the CDR3 is TGTGCCAGCAGCCGACTGGGAACCTACGAGCAGTACTTC. This chain connects TRBV28 to TRBJ2-7; D not certain. The germline V gene has CDR1 MDHEN and CDR2 SYDVKM. Trimming cost V 6 bases and J 2 bases, with 11 bases left between them. The CDR3 loop spans 13 amino acids.

This clone was seen a handful of times. The CDR3 protein is CASRVAGGSGEQFF. DNA for the CDR3: TGTGCCAGCAGAGTAGCGGGGGGGTCCGGTGAGCAGTTCTTC. The gene calls are TRBV6-5 and TRBJ2-1; 11 nucleotides match TRBD2. V shed 6 bases, J shed 9 bases, and the junction held 7 bases outside the gene matches. The germline CDR1 and CDR2 sequences are MNHEY and SVGAGI. The CDR3 is made up of 14 amino acids.

The chain links TRBV18 to TRBJ2-1; perhaps TRBD1 as D (6 bases). CDR1 is KGHSH, CDR2 LQKENI, per germline. There are 15 residues in the CDR3. Trimming stripped 2 bases from V and 6 bases from J, with 14 bases between. CDR3: CASSPGGPIFNEQFF. In nucleotides, the CDR3 is TGTGCCAGCTCACCAGGGGGCCCCATCTTCAATGAGCAGTTCTTC.

This clone was observed a handful of times. Written as DNA, the CDR3 is TGTGCCAGCAGCTTGAGGGGAGGACAGCCCCAGCATTTT. Protein product: CASSLRGGQPQHF. V and J are TRBV7-8 and TRBJ1-5, with D tentatively TRBD1 (5 bases). With 3 bases removed from V and 7 bases from J, the gap between germline ends came to 10 bases. The length of the CDR3 is 13 residues. Germline V lookup: CDR1 SGHVS, CDR2 FQNEAQ.

The J gene is TRBJ2-3, the V gene TRBV2; D gene unclear. The CDR3 extends over 13 amino acids. CDR1 is SNHLY, CDR2 FYNNEI, per germline. The V and J ends lost 8 bases and 2 bases respectively, with 11 bases between them. Written as DNA, the CDR3 is TGTGCCAGCCAGCCGCCCTTCACAGATACGCAGTATTTT. It specifies CASQPPFTDTQYF.

The genes are TRBV4-1 and TRBJ2-7; no reliable D call. V dropped 0 bases and J dropped 3 bases, with 9 bases sitting between them. The CDR3 spans 14 residues. Looked up from germline, CDR1 is MGHRA and CDR2 is YSYEKL. In DNA form, the CDR3 reads TGCGCCAGCAGCCAAGATATAATGAACTACGAGCAGTACTTC. Translating it yields CASSQDIMNYEQYF.

This chain joins TRBV5-1 and TRBJ2-2, with 13 bases that match TRBD2. The germline V gene has CDR1 SGHRS and CDR2 YFSETQ. This CDR3 has 15 amino acids. Trimming took 4 bases from V and 5 from J; bases not matched to a gene: 2. CDR3 amino acids: CASSGTSGETGELFF. CDR3 nucleotides: TGCGCCAGCAGCGGGACTAGCGGGGAGACCGGGGAGCTGTTTTTT.

In this sample, this clone turned up once. The chain recombines TRBV27 with TRBJ2-7; D unclear. This CDR3 has 14 amino acids. Looked up from germline, CDR1 is MNHEY and CDR2 is SMNVEV (reference sequence). Deletions cut 2 bases from V and 0 bases from J, with 8 bases between. The CDR3 loop reads CASSLNLLSYEQYF. The CDR3 DNA reads TGTGCCAGCAGTTTAAATTTGCTCTCCTACGAGCAGTACTTC.

This chain joins TRBV11-3 and TRBJ2-7; tentative D call: TRBD1 (6 bases). V was shortened by 5 bases and J by 2 bases, with 10 bases between the two germline ends. This CDR3 has 13 residues. From germline, CDR1 is SGHNT and CDR2 YENEEA. The DNA for the CDR3 is TGTGCCAGCAGCCTAGGACAGCCCTACGAGCAGTACTTC. As protein: CASSLGQPYEQYF.

CDR3 amino acids: CASSYRLGPINQPQHF. The CDR3 DNA reads TGTGCCAGCAGTTATAGGCTGGGACCGATCAATCAGCCCCAGCATTTT. The chain employs TRBV6-6 and TRBJ1-5, with D possibly TRBD1 on 5 matching bases. V was shortened by 3 bases and J by 3 bases, with 15 bases between the two germline ends. Germline V gene lookup returns CDR1 MNHNY and CDR2 SVGAGI (reference sequence). The CDR3 runs to 16 residues.

J is TRBJ2-1 and V is TRBV2; 10 bases line up with TRBD2. CDR1 SNHLY and CDR2 FYNNEI come from the germline V gene. This CDR3 has 15 residues. V trimming: 0 bases; J trimming: 8 bases; junction bases outside the gene matches: 4. The CDR3 DNA follows: TGTGCCAGCAGTGAAGCAGCGGGGGGGCTCGATGAGCAGTTCTTC. Translation: CASSEAAGGLDEQFF.

The chain recombines TRBV7-2 with TRBJ1-1, with D unresolved. V gave up 3 bases and J gave up 4 bases, with 6 bases separating them. Germline lookup yields CDR1 SGHTA and CDR2 FQGNSA. The CDR3 is 12 residues long. The CDR3 nucleotides are TGTGCCAGCAGCTTTGGGGTCACTGAAGCTTTCTTT. Translating it yields CASSFGVTEAFF. Filled out from reference TRBV7-2 and TRBJ1-1, the complete variable domain reads GAGVSQSPSNKVTEKGKDVELRCDPISGHTALYWYRQSLGQGLEFLIYFQGNSAPDKSGLPSDRFSAERTGGSVSTLTIQRTQQEDSAVYLCASSFGVTEAFFGQGTRLTVV.

V and J are TRBV14 and TRBJ2-1; unclear D gene. This CDR3 has 15 residues. Germline CDR1 reads SGHDN; CDR2 reads FVKESK. V gave up 0 bases and J gave up 6 bases, with 12 bases separating them. The chain's CDR3 is CASSQDRSWVNEQFF. The CDR3 region has the DNA TGTGCCAGCAGCCAAGATAGGAGCTGGGTCAATGAGCAGTTCTTC. The full variable domain, completed using reference TRBV14 and TRBJ2-1, is EAGVTQFPSHSVIEKGQTVTLRCDPISGHDNLYWYRRVMGKEIKFLLHFVKESKQDESGMPNNRFLAERTGGTYSTLKVQPAELEDSGVYFCASSQDRSWVNEQFFGPGTRLTVL.

CDR3 residues: CASSQAGTERYTF. CDR3 nucleotides: TGTGCCAGCAGCCAAGCGGGCACAGAGCGCTACACCTTC. The rearrangement joins TRBV4-2 to TRBJ1-2, with unresolved D. The CDR3 has 13 residues. V lost 1 base and J lost 9, with 12 bases in between. Germline values: CDR1 LGHNA, CDR2 YNFKEQ.

This chain joins TRBV7-9 and TRBJ1-1; no definite D call. V was cut by 5 bases and J by 5 bases, with 15 bases left in between. Germline V gives CDR1 SEHNR, CDR2 FQNEAQ (reference sequence). The CDR3 is 14 amino acids. CDR3 sequence: CASSPRPRETEAFF. CDR3 DNA: TGTGCCAGCAGCCCCAGGCCAAGGGAAACTGAAGCTTTCTTT. Together with reference TRBV7-9 and TRBJ1-1, the CDR3 gives the full variable domain: DTGVSQNPRHKITKRGQNVTFRCDPISEHNRLYWYRQTLGQGPEFLTYFQNEAQLEKSRLLSDRFSAERPKGSFSTLEIQRTEQGDSAMYLCASSPRPRETEAFFGQGTRLTVV.

V is TRBV5-1 and J is TRBJ1-1; TRBD1 matches 9 bases. This CDR3 has 14 residues. V dropped 0 bases and J dropped 11; count of bases not matched to a gene: 8. CDR1 and CDR2 (germline): SGHRS, YFSETQ. The CDR3 loop is CASSLETRTGEAFF. Here the CDR3 DNA reads TGCGCCAGCAGCTTGGAGACGCGGACAGGGGAGGCTTTCTTT.

This sequence joins TRBV6-5 and TRBJ2-7; possible D gene TRBD1, 5 bases. Germline CDR1 and CDR2: MNHEY and SVGAGI. The V end lost 6 bases, the J end lost 3 bases, and 15 bases lay between the germline ends. The CDR3 is 14 residues long. CDR3 loop: CASSPRAAYYEQYF. DNA of the CDR3: TGTGCCAGCAGCCCCAGGGCAGCATACTACGAGCAGTACTTC.

The genes are TRBV7-9 and TRBJ1-2; D gene uncertain. Germline CDR1 and CDR2: SEHNR and FQNEAQ (reference sequence). With 1 base removed from V and 8 bases from J, the gap between germline ends came to 11 bases. CDR3 size: 13 residues. The CDR3 protein is CASSLENSGGYTF. CDR3 nucleotides: TGTGCCAGCAGCTTAGAAAACAGTGGGGGCTACACCTTC.

The V call is TRBV15, the J call TRBJ2-3, with D tentatively TRBD1 or TRBD2 (6 bases each). The V end was cut by 3 bases, the J end by 4 bases, with 17 bases between. The CDR3 spans 16 residues. CDR1 LNHNV and CDR2 YYDKDF come from the germline V gene (reference sequence). The CDR3 reads CATSREGGGQADTQYF. CDR3 sequence (DNA): TGTGCCACCAGCAGGGAGGGGGGAGGCCAGGCAGATACGCAGTATTTT.